This TCR beta chain was identified during a study of vaccination effects on CD4 cells after COVID-19. Background on the study: Samples that were drawn after vaccination came a median of 72 days after the second dose.

This clone has only one observation. Its antigen remains unknown. Study conclusions and caveats: In the late period after vaccination, infection- and vaccine-induced clones contracted markedly.

The germline V gene encodes CDR1 MDHEN and CDR2 SYDVKM. This CDR3 spans 14 amino acids. Trimming cost V 6 bases and J 4 bases, with 13 bases left between them. Antigen-specific CD4+ T cells were expanded with viral peptide pools in the ViraFEST assay before sequencing. Following 10 days of culture, CD4+ T cells were isolated. The cohort was immunized with two doses of either the BNT162b2 or mRNA-1273 vaccine. Clones were read by immunoSEQ multiplex PCR, and TCRdb kept only the in-frame ones, dropping some. In the table there are over 60,000 clones, around 69% of which are singletons. The origin of this receptor is a human donor who received a COVID-19 vaccine. The V call is TRBV28, the J call TRBJ1-3; D may be TRBD1 (6 bases). The source was CD4+ T cells from PBMCs cultured with HCoV-229E spike peptides, collected after COVID-19 vaccination. Here the CDR3 DNA reads TGTGCCAGCAGCCCACAGGGAGCCGGAAACACCATATATTTT. Protein sequence: CASSPQGAGNTIYF.